These 16 T cell receptor beta chains originate from one sample sequenced in a study of early T cells in non-severe SARS-CoV-2 infection. MiXCR, applied by TCRdb to the 5' RACE reads, yields one record per CDR3 protein. The repertoire has roughly 66,000 distinct CDR3 sequences, over 8% of them found once; the top ten carry 2.5% to 3.5%. The sequenced sample consisted of whole blood. Every receptor here comes from an adult who was a healthcare worker with PCR-confirmed SARS-CoV-2 infection or an uninfected control (not recorded which).

This clonotype appeared a few times. The V call is TRBV18, the J call TRBJ2-2, with D uncertain. This CDR3 region has 12 residues. The ends were cut back, 4 bases at V and 6 bases at J, with 6 bases in the middle. Germline V gene lookup returns CDR1 KGHSH and CDR2 LQKENI. CDR3 bases: TGTGCCAGCTCACGCTTCGCCGGGGAGCTGTTTTTT. Its protein is CASSRFAGELFF.

V usage is TRBV4-1 and J usage is TRBJ2-5, with TRBD2 as a possible D gene (6 bases). The V gene's germline CDR1 is MGHRA and CDR2 YSYEKL. The CDR3 has 15 amino acids. Trimming left V 1 base short and J 5 bases short, with 14 bases between. As DNA, the CDR3 is TGCGCCAGCAGCCAAGCTTCCGGGGGTGGGGAGACCCAGTACTTC. Protein product: CASSQASGGGETQYF.

This clonotype was detected many times. V gene TRBV15 combines with J gene TRBJ2-3; D gene ambiguous. The ends were cut back, 7 bases at V and 0 bases at J, with 8 bases in the middle. In germline, CDR1 is LNHNV, CDR2 YYDKDF (reference sequence). The CDR3 contains 13 residues. CDR3 in amino acids: CATKTTSTDTQYF. CDR3 nucleotide sequence: TGTGCCACCAAGACAACTAGCACAGATACGCAGTATTTT.

The J gene is TRBJ2-3, the V gene TRBV5-4, with D tentatively TRBD2 (6 bases). CDR1 and CDR2 (germline): SGHNT, YYREEE (reference sequence). V lost 7 bases to trimming and J lost 4 bases, with 16 bases between them. This CDR3 has 14 residues. Here the CDR3 DNA reads TGTGCCAGCGGGACTTCGGGGAAGGCAGATACGCAGTATTTT. Its protein is CASGTSGKADTQYF.

This clonotype was found a few times. The rearrangement uses TRBV29-1 and TRBJ1-4; D uncertain. The germline V gene encodes CDR1 SQVTM and CDR2 ANQGSEA. V was pared by 7 bases and J by 6 bases, with 12 bases between. The length of the CDR3 is 12 residues. The CDR3 spells CSAGEEDEKLFF. As DNA, the CDR3 is TGCAGCGCCGGGGAGGAAGATGAAAAACTGTTTTTT.

This clonotype was seen only a few times. This chain joins TRBV9 and TRBJ1-1, with D perhaps matching TRBD1 (5 bases). CDR1 SGDLS and CDR2 YYNGEE come from the germline V gene. This CDR3 is 15 amino acids long. V was clipped by 0 bases and J by 3 bases, with 12 bases between them. CDR3 protein: CASSVVQGVHTEAFF. DNA of the CDR3: TGTGCCAGCAGCGTAGTGCAAGGGGTACACACTGAAGCTTTCTTT.

This clonotype was seen only a few times. This sequence joins TRBV5-4 and TRBJ1-2, with D possibly TRBD1 on 5 matching bases. Germline CDR1 SGHNT, CDR2 YYREEE (reference sequence). The CDR3 has 13 amino acids. The V end lost 1 base, the J end lost 4 bases, and 8 bases lay between the germline ends. CDR3 sequence: CASSLIGAYGYTF. The DNA for the CDR3 is TGTGCCAGCAGCTTGATCGGGGCCTATGGCTACACCTTC.

The rearrangement uses TRBV5-1 and TRBJ2-1; perhaps TRBD2 as D (5 bases). With 10 bases removed from V and 3 bases from J, the gap between germline ends came to 14 bases. The CDR3 runs 13 residues. Looked up from germline, CDR1 is SGHRS and CDR2 is YFSETQ. The CDR3 sequence is CASADGGYNEQFF. The CDR3 coding sequence is TGCGCCTCAGCGGACGGCGGCTACAATGAGCAGTTCTTC.

Ten or more counts support this clonotype. The chain has TRBV6-1 and TRBJ1-2; D uncertain. The CDR3 contains 14 residues. Trimming took 1 base from V and 8 from J, leaving 14 bases between them. Germline assignment: CDR1 MNHNS and CDR2 SASEGT. Here the CDR3 DNA reads TGTGCCAGCAGTGAAGGGGTATTGTCAGGAGGCTACACCTTC. This encodes CASSEGVLSGGYTF.

The V call is TRBV20-1, the J call TRBJ1-2, with 9 bases lining up with TRBD1. The CDR3 covers 15 residues. Trimming cost V 3 bases and J 2 bases; bases outside gene matches: 7. CDR1 and CDR2 from the germline V gene are DFQATT and SNEGSKA (reference sequence). CDR3 in amino acids: CSASTGTGINYGYTF. The CDR3 DNA sequence: TGCAGTGCTAGTACCGGGACAGGGATCAACTATGGCTACACCTTC.

This clonotype turned up a few times. The chain is built from TRBV27 and TRBJ1-1, with D uncertain. This CDR3 contains 13 residues. V dropped 9 bases and J dropped 1 base, with 12 bases sitting between them. Per the germline V gene, CDR1 is MNHEY and CDR2 is SMNVEV (reference sequence). In DNA form, the CDR3 reads TGTGCCAGTAGGCAGTTAGCGAACACTGAAGCTTTCTTT. This codes for CASRQLANTEAFF.

The table lists this clonotype with a few counts. The chain carries TRBV29-1 and TRBJ2-2; TRBD2 matches at 10 bases. The CDR3 is 14 residues long. V trimming: 7 bases; J trimming: 3 bases; junction bases outside the gene matches: 5. Germline V lookup: CDR1 SQVTM, CDR2 ANQGSEA. For the CDR3, the DNA is TGCAGCGCCGAGGGGACTAGCGACACCGGGGAGCTGTTTTTT. Translating it yields CSAEGTSDTGELFF.

Regarding this clonotype: Given a much more abundant clone one base away, this may be a read error. The chain recombines TRBV7-9 with TRBJ2-1; D gene ambiguous. V lost 2 bases, J lost 2 bases, and 10 bases lay in between. The V gene's germline CDR1 is SEHNR and CDR2 FQNEAQ (reference sequence). The CDR3 runs 15 residues. Here the CDR3 DNA reads TGTGCCAGCAGCTTATCCGGATTCACCTACAATGAGCAGTTCTTC. Translating it yields CASSLSGFTYNEQFF. Drawing the rest from reference TRBV7-9 and TRBJ2-1, the complete variable domain is DTGVSQNPRHKITKRGQNVTFRCDPISEHNRLYWYRQTLGQGPEFLTYFQNEAQLEKSRLLSDRFSAERPKGSFSTLEIQRTEQGDSAMYLCASSLSGFTYNEQFFGPGTRLTVL.

V is TRBV30 and J is TRBJ2-5; D is possibly TRBD1 (5 bases). The V gene lost 2 bases and the J gene lost 3 bases, with 10 bases spanning the gap. Germline V gives CDR1 GTSNPN, CDR2 SVGIG (reference sequence). This CDR3 is built from 13 residues. The CDR3 nucleotides read TGTGCCTGGAGTATGAAGGGGAAAGAGACCCAGTACTTC. Protein product: CAWSMKGKETQYF.

This clonotype was recorded at least ten times. This chain uses TRBV4-3 with TRBJ2-3, with D perhaps TRBD1 (5 bases). CDR1 and CDR2 (germline): LGHNA, YSLEER. The length of the CDR3 is 16 residues. The V end was cut by 2 bases, the J end by 0 bases, with 12 bases between. CDR3 sequence: CASSQYFGASTDTQYF. CDR3 nucleotide sequence: TGCGCCAGCAGCCAATACTTTGGGGCTAGCACAGATACGCAGTATTTT.

The gene calls are TRBV27 and TRBJ1-4; TRBD1 agrees at 7 bases. The length of the CDR3 is 14 residues. Germline V lookup: CDR1 MNHEY, CDR2 SMNVEV (reference sequence). The J segment lost 11 bases and the V segment lost 5 bases, leaving 11 bases of the junction unmatched. CDR3 amino acids: CASSPIPTGRKLFF. DNA of the CDR3: TGTGCCAGCAGTCCGATCCCGACAGGGCGGAAACTGTTTTTT.